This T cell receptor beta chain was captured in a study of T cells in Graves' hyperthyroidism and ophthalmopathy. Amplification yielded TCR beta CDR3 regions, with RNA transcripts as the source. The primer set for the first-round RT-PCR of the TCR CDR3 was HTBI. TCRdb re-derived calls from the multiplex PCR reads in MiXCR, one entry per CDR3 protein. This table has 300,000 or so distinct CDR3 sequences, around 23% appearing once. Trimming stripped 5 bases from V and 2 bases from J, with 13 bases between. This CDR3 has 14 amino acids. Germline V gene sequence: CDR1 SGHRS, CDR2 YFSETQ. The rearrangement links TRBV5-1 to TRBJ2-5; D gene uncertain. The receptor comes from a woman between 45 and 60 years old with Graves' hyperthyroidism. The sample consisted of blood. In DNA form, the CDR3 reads TGCGCCAGCAGTGACGGAGCGACTCAAGAGACCCAGTACTTC. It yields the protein CASSDGATQETQYF.